The 23 T cell receptor beta chains given below trace back to one sample, sequenced in a study of T-cell memory formation after mild COVID-19. A single record per CDR3 protein comes from TCRdb applying MiXCR to the 5' RACE reads. The profile covers 550,000 to 700,000 distinct CDR3 sequences, with approximately 15% appearing a single time and about 7.4% taken by the ten largest. The specimen was PBMCs or a T cell subset sorted from them (not recorded which). The receptor set was obtained from an adult woman who had mild COVID-19 (a few samples of this study predate the infection). Cell type and time point are not known.

V and J are TRBV9 and TRBJ2-3, with 12 bases lining up with TRBD2. Germline V gives CDR1 SGDLS, CDR2 YYNGEE. The CDR3 covers 20 residues. With V trimmed by 4 bases and J by 1 base, 16 bases remained unmatched. The chain's CDR3 is CASSQGWLAGGQRGTDTQYF. The CDR3 coding sequence is TGTGCCAGCAGCCAGGGATGGCTAGCGGGGGGGCAGCGGGGCACAGATACGCAGTATTTT.

This clonotype was seen more than once but under ten times. The J gene is TRBJ1-2, the V gene TRBV5-4; D remains ambiguous. Trimming cost V 0 bases and J 4 bases, with 13 bases left between them. The germline V gene encodes CDR1 SGHNT and CDR2 YYREEE (reference sequence). The CDR3 is 15 residues long. The CDR3 DNA reads as TGTGCCAGCAGCTTGGGGCCGCAGGTTAGCTATGGCTACACCTTC. This codes for CASSLGPQVSYGYTF.

The gene calls are TRBV5-1 and TRBJ2-1, with TRBD1 as a possible D gene (5 bases). V was pared by 0 bases and J by 1 base, with 8 bases between. CDR3 size: 15 residues. Looked up from germline, CDR1 is SGHRS and CDR2 is YFSETQ. The CDR3 DNA reads as TGCGCCAGCAGCTTGGAGGACATTTCCTACAATGAGCAGTTCTTC. This sequence encodes CASSLEDISYNEQFF. The whole variable domain, remainder taken from reference TRBV5-1 and TRBJ2-1, is KAGVTQTPRYLIKTRGQQVTLSCSPISGHRSVSWYQQTPGQGLQFLFEYFSETQRNKGNFPGRFSGRQFSNSRSEMNVSTLELGDSALYLCASSLEDISYNEQFFGPGTRLTVL.

This clonotype was observed a few times. In nucleotides, the CDR3 is TGTGCCAGCAGCCCTGACGTGGCCTATGGCTACACCTTC. This sequence encodes CASSPDVAYGYTF. The chain uses TRBV7-8 and TRBJ1-2; D gene unclear. Deletions cut 5 bases from V and 4 bases from J, with 11 bases between. The CDR3 is 13 amino acids. The V gene's germline CDR1 is SGHVS and CDR2 FQNEAQ.

The J gene is TRBJ2-3, the V gene TRBV12-3 or TRBV12-4; possibly TRBD1 for D (6 bases). The CDR3 totals 17 residues. V lost 5 bases, J lost 4 bases, and 22 bases lay in between. The CDR3 is CASSPHLLDSVADTQYF. DNA for the CDR3: TGTGCCAGCAGTCCTCACCTTTTGGACAGTGTGGCAGATACGCAGTATTTT.

This clonotype appeared a few times. The V and J genes are TRBV12-3 or TRBV12-4 and TRBJ2-1; the match to TRBD1 covers 7 bases. CDR3 length: 15 amino acids. Trimming took 3 bases from V and 8 from J; bases not matched to a gene: 10. The CDR3 DNA sequence: TGTGCCAGCAGTTTCCAGGGGGTTGTCGCGGATGAGCAGTTCTTC. This gives the protein CASSFQGVVADEQFF.

The chain uses TRBV6-5 and TRBJ2-1; TRBD1 might be the D (6 bases). The germline gives CDR1 MNHEY, CDR2 SVGAGI. This CDR3 has 15 residues. V was trimmed by 6 bases and J by 2 bases, leaving 14 bases between them. This CDR3 reads CASSRLGGPYNEQFF. As DNA, the CDR3 is TGTGCCAGCAGCCGGCTTGGGGGCCCCTACAATGAGCAGTTCTTC.

The V call is TRBV5-5, the J call TRBJ1-3; 9 nucleotides line up with TRBD1. V lost 4 bases and J lost 4; bases outside the gene matches: 9. Germline V lookup: CDR1 SGHKS, CDR2 YYEKEE (reference sequence). CDR3 length: 16 amino acids. CDR3 DNA: TGTGCCAGCAGCCTTGCCGGGACAGGGTTCGGAAACACCATATATTTT. Its translation: CASSLAGTGFGNTIYF.

The chain employs TRBV20-1 and TRBJ2-1, with TRBD1 as a possible D gene (6 bases). The CDR3 loop spans 11 amino acids. The germline V gene has CDR1 DFQATT and CDR2 SNEGSKA (reference sequence). V lost 1 base to trimming and J lost 13 bases, with 11 bases between them. As DNA, the CDR3 is TGCAGTGCTAGAGGAACAGGGCGTCAGTTCTTC. Translating it yields CSARGTGRQFF.

The chain joins TRBV6-6 to TRBJ2-7; tentatively, D is TRBD1 (5 bases). The CDR3 sequence is 12 residues long. The V end was cut by 5 bases, the J end by 4 bases, with 9 bases between. The V gene's germline CDR1 is MNHNY and CDR2 SVGAGI (reference sequence). The CDR3 DNA reads as TGTGCCAGCAGTGACCGACAGTACGAGCAGTACTTC. This encodes CASSDRQYEQYF.

The genes are TRBV3-1 and TRBJ2-5, with D perhaps matching TRBD1 or TRBD2 (5 bases each). The ends were cut back, 1 base at V and 5 bases at J, with 17 bases in the middle. CDR3 length: 16 amino acids. Germline V gene sequence: CDR1 LGHDT, CDR2 YNNKEL (reference sequence). The CDR3 region has the DNA TGTGCCAGCAGCCAAGCTTCCGGGACCCCCGAGGAGACCCAGTACTTC. Encoded protein: CASSQASGTPEETQYF.

In DNA form, the CDR3 reads TGTGCCAGCATTAACTTCGACCCGAACACCGGGGAGCTGTTTTTT. This sequence encodes CASINFDPNTGELFF. This chain links TRBV11-2 with TRBJ2-2, with D unclear. Germline CDR1 and CDR2: SGHAT and FQNNGV. The CDR3 has 15 amino acids. V shed 7 bases and J shed 0 bases, with 12 bases lying between them.

This clonotype came up a few times. The J gene is TRBJ2-7, the V gene TRBV15; possibly TRBD2 for D (7 bases). Germline V CDR1 and CDR2: LNHNV, YYDKDF (reference sequence). Trimming stripped 0 bases from V and 6 bases from J, with 12 bases between. The CDR3 runs to 14 residues. The CDR3 DNA reads as TGTGCCACCAGCAGAGATGAGGGGGGGCGCGAGCAGTACTTC. This gives the protein CATSRDEGGREQYF.

The CDR3 protein is CASISRTASFGNTIYF. CDR3 bases: TGTGCCAGCATTTCGAGGACAGCCAGCTTTGGAAACACCATATATTTT. The chain couples TRBV2 to TRBJ1-3; D might be TRBD1 (6 bases). The length of the CDR3 is 16 residues. Germline CDR1 SNHLY, CDR2 FYNNEI. V was trimmed by 7 bases and J by 3 bases, leaving 19 bases between them.

This clonotype came up a few times. The rearrangement uses TRBV27 and TRBJ2-2; D is unresolved. The CDR3 extends over 15 amino acids. The V gene lost 2 bases and the J gene lost 3 bases, with 10 bases spanning the gap. From germline, CDR1 is MNHEY and CDR2 SMNVEV (reference sequence). This chain's CDR3 is CASSLLGTDTGELFF. The CDR3 DNA sequence: TGTGCCAGCAGTTTACTAGGAACCGACACCGGGGAGCTGTTTTTT.

This sequence joins TRBV29-1 and TRBJ1-1; TRBD1 is a possible D gene (6 bases). The CDR3 contains 13 residues. Germline values: CDR1 SQVTM, CDR2 ANQGSEA. V was pared by 7 bases and J by 4 bases, with 16 bases between. CDR3 in DNA: TGCAGCGCTCTGAGGGGGACGGGCACTGAAGCTTTCTTT. Translated, it gives CSALRGTGTEAFF.

This chain links TRBV20-1 with TRBJ2-3; D remains ambiguous. The V end was cut by 0 bases, the J end by 6 bases, with 16 bases between. CDR1 is DFQATT and CDR2 is SNEGSKA in the germline V gene (reference sequence). The CDR3 runs 15 residues. The CDR3 loop reads CSARDSEVGPDTQYF. DNA of the CDR3: TGCAGTGCTAGAGATAGTGAGGTAGGCCCGGATACGCAGTATTTT.

This chain uses TRBV7-9 with TRBJ1-3; no clear D gene. V was trimmed by 4 bases and J by 2 bases, leaving 6 bases between them. Per the germline V gene, CDR1 is SEHNR and CDR2 is FQNEAQ (reference sequence). CDR3 length: 13 residues. In DNA form, the CDR3 reads TGTGCCAGCAGCTGGGTAGCTGGAAACACCATATATTTT. It translates to CASSWVAGNTIYF.

This sequence joins TRBV6-5 and TRBJ1-6; D is uncertain. Looked up from germline, CDR1 is MNHEY and CDR2 is SVGAGI. With 8 bases removed from V and 5 bases from J, the gap between germline ends came to 10 bases. This CDR3 spans 13 amino acids. In DNA form, the CDR3 reads TGTGCCAGCCGAAACGCGGATAATTCACCCCTCCACTTT. Translated, it gives CASRNADNSPLHF.

This chain uses TRBV2 with TRBJ2-5, with D perhaps matching TRBD1 (6 bases). This CDR3 has 17 amino acids. Between the trimmed V and J ends, which lost 3 bases and 1 base, there was a span of 18 bases. Per the germline V gene, CDR1 is SNHLY and CDR2 is FYNNEI. CDR3 nucleotide sequence: TGTGCCAGCAGTGACATCAGGGGTCTCTTAATCCAAGAGACCCAGTACTTC. The encoded protein is CASSDIRGLLIQETQYF.

This clonotype was observed a few times. The V and J genes are TRBV15 and TRBJ2-5; TRBD1 aligns across 7 bases. Losses at the gene ends were 6 bases for V and 4 bases for J; bases not matched to a gene: 14. CDR1 LNHNV and CDR2 YYDKDF come from the germline V gene (reference sequence). There are 16 residues in the CDR3. CDR3 DNA sequence: TGTGCCACCAGTATTAGGAGACAGGGCATTGGAGAGACCCAGTACTTC. Translating it yields CATSIRRQGIGETQYF. Combining the CDR3 with reference TRBV15 and TRBJ2-5 gives the whole variable domain DAMVIQNPRYQVTQFGKPVTLSCSQTLNHNVMYWYQQKSSQAPKLLFHYYDKDFNNEADTPDNFQSRRPNTSFCFLDIRSPGLGDTAMYLCATSIRRQGIGETQYFGPGTRLLVL.

The chain combines TRBV30 with TRBJ2-7; D tentatively reads TRBD1 or TRBD2 (5 bases each). Germline CDR1 is GTSNPN and CDR2 is SVGIG (reference sequence). This CDR3 has 13 amino acids. Trimming stripped 0 bases from V and 4 bases from J, with 10 bases between. The CDR3 DNA is TGTGCCTGGAGTGTCTCCGGGACGTACGAGCAGTACTTC. It translates to CAWSVSGTYEQYF.

This clonotype appeared a few times. The chain uses TRBV2 and TRBJ1-5; D remains ambiguous. The V end lost 1 base, the J end lost 2 bases, and 15 bases lay between the germline ends. Looked up from germline, CDR1 is SNHLY and CDR2 is FYNNEI. This CDR3 has 17 amino acids. The CDR3 nucleotides are TGTGCCAGCAGTGAAGAAGCCGTCACACCAGGCAATCAGCCCCAGCATTTT. Its protein is CASSEEAVTPGNQPQHF.